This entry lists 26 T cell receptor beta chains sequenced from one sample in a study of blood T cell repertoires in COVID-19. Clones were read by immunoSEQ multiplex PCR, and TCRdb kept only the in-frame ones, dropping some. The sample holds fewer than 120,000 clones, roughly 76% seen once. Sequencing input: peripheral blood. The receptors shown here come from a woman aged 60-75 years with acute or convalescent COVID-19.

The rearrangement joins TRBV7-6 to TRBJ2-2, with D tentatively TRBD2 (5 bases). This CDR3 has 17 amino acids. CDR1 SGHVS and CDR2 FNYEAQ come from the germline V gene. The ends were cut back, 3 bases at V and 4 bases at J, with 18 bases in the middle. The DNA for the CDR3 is TGTGCCAGCAGCTTTTCGTTGGGTCCGGGGAGCACCGGGGAGCTGTTTTTT. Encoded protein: CASSFSLGPGSTGELFF.

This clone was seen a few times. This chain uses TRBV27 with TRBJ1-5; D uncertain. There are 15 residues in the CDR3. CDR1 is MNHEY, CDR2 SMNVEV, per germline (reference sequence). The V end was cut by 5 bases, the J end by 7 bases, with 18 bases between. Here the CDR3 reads CASSPPSGVGQPQHF. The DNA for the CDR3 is TGTGCCAGCAGTCCCCCGTCCGGAGTCGGACAGCCCCAGCATTTT.

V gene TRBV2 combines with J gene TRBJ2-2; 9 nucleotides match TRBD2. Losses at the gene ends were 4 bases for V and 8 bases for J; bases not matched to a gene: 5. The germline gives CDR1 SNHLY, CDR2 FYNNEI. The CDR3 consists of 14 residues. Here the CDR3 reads CASSVRGGTGELFF. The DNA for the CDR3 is TGTGCCAGCAGTGTGCGGGGGGGGACTGGGGAGCTGTTTTTT.

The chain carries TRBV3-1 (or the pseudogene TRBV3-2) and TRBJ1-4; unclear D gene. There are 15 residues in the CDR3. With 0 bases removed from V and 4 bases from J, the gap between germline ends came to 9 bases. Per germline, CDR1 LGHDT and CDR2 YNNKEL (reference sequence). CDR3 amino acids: CASSQDQPSNEKLFF. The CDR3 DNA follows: TGTGCCAGCAGCCAAGACCAACCGAGTAATGAAAAACTGTTTTTT.

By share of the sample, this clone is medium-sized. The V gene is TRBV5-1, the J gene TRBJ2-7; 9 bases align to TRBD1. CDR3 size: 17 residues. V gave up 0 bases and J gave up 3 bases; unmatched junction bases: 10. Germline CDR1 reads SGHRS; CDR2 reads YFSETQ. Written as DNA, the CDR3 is TGCGCCAGCAGCTTGGACTCAAAAAGGACAGGGGACTACGAGCAGTACTTC. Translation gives CASSLDSKRTGDYEQYF.

The CDR3 coding sequence is TGTGCCAGCAGCGTGGGAGGAGCTGGAAACACCATATATTTT. Protein sequence: CASSVGGAGNTIYF. This sequence joins TRBV9 and TRBJ1-3; D not certain. This CDR3 spans 14 amino acids. Looked up from germline, CDR1 is SGDLS and CDR2 is YYNGEE. V lost 2 bases, J lost 2 bases, and 8 bases lay in between.

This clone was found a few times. CDR3: CASSEYGTGFSYNEQFF. CDR3 in DNA: TGTGCCAGCAGTGAGTATGGGACAGGGTTCTCCTACAATGAGCAGTTCTTC. V gene TRBV6-1 combines with J gene TRBJ2-1; TRBD1 matches at 9 bases. V lost 3 bases and J lost 0; bases outside the gene matches: 6. Germline lookup yields CDR1 MNHNS and CDR2 SASEGT. The length of the CDR3 is 17 residues.

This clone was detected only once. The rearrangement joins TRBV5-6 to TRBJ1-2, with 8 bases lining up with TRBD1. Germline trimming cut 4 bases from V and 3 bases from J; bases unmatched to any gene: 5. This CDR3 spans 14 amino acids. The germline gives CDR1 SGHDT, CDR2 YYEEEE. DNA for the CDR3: TGTGCCAGCAGCCCAGACAGGGGCTACTATGGCTACACCTTC. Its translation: CASSPDRGYYGYTF.

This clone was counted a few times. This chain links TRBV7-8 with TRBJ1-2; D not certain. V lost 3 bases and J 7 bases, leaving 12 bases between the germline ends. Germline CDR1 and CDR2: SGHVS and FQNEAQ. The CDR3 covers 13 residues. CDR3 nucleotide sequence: TGTGCCAGCAGCTTGACGGGAGGTAGTGGCTACACCTTC. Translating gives CASSLTGGSGYTF. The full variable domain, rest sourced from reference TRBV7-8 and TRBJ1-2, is GAGVSQSPRYKVAKRGQDVALRCDPISGHVSLFWYQQALGQGPEFLTYFQNEAQLDKSGLPSDRFFAERPEGSVSTLKIQRTQQEDSAVYLCASSLTGGSGYTFGSGTRLTVV.

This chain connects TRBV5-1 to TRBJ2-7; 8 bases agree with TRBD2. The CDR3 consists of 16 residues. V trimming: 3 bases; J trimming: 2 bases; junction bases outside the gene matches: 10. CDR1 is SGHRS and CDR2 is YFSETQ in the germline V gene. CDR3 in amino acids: CASSSSSGGQTYEQYF. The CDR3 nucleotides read TGCGCCAGCAGCTCCTCCAGCGGGGGCCAAACCTACGAGCAGTACTTC.

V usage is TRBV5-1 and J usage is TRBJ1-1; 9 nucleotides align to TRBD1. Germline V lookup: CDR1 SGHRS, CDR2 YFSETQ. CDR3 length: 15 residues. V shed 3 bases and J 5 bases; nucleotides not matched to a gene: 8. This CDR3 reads CASSYEQGAWTEAFF. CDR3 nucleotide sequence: TGCGCCAGCAGCTACGAACAGGGGGCATGGACTGAAGCTTTCTTT.

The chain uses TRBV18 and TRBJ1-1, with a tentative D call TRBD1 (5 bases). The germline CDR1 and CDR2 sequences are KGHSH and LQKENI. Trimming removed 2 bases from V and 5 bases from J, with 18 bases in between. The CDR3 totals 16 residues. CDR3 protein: CASSPFVGGSVTEAFF. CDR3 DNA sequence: TGTGCCAGCTCACCATTTGTGGGGGGTTCGGTGACTGAAGCTTTCTTT.

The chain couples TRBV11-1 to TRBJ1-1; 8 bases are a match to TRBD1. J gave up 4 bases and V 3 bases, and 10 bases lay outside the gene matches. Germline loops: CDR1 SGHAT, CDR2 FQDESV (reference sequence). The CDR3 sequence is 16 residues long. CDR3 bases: TGTGCCAGCAGCTTCGGTAGCCACAGGGGGACCACTGAAGCTTTCTTT. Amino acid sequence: CASSFGSHRGTTEAFF. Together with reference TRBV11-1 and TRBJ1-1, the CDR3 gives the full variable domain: EAEVAQSPRYKITEKSQAVAFWCDPISGHATLYWYRQILGQGPELLVQFQDESVVDDSQLPKDRFSAERLKGVDSTLKIQPAELGDSAMYLCASSFGSHRGTTEAFFGQGTRLTVV.

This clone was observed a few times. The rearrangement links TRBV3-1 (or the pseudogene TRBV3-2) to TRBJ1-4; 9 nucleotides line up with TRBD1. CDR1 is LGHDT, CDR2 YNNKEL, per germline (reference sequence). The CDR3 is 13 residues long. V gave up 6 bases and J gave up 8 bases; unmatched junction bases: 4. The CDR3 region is CASSGTGHEKLFF. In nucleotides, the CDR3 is TGTGCCAGCAGTGGGACAGGGCACGAAAAACTGTTTTTT.

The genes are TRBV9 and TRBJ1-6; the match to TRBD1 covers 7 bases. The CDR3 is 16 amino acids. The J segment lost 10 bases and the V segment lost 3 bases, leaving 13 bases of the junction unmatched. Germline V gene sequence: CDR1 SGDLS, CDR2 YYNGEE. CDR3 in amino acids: CASSADRVEAGSPLHF. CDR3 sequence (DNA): TGTGCCAGCAGCGCAGACAGGGTCGAGGCGGGATCACCCCTCCACTTT.

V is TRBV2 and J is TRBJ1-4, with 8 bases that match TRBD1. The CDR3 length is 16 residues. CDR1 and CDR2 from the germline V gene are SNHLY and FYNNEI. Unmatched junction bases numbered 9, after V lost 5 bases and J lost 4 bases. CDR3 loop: CASSPRQGSVNEKLFF. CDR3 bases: TGTGCCAGCAGTCCACGACAGGGGTCGGTTAATGAAAAACTGTTTTTT.

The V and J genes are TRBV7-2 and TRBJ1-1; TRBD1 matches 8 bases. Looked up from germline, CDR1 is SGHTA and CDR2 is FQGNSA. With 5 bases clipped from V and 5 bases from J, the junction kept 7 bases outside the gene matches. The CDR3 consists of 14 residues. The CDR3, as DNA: TGTGCCAGCAGCATAAGACAGGGGCAAACTGAAGCTTTCTTT. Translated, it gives CASSIRQGQTEAFF.

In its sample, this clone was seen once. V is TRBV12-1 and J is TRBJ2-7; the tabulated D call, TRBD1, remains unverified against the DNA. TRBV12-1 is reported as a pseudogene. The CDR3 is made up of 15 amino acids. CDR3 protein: CASSRNRDRPYEQYF. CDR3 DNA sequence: TGTGCCAGCAGCCGAAACCGGGACAGACCCTACGAGCAGTACTTC.

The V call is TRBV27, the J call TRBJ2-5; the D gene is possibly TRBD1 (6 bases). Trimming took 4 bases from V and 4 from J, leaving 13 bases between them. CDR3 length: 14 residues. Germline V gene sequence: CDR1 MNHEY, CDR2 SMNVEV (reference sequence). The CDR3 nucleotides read TGTGCCAGCAGTTCCCAGACAGGATCAGAGACCCAGTACTTC. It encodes CASSSQTGSETQYF.

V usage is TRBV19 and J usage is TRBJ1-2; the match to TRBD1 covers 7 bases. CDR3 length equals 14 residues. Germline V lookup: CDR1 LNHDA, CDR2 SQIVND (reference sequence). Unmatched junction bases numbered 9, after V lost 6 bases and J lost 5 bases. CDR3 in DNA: TGTGCCAGTAGATCAGGGGGAACCACTTATGGCTACACCTTC. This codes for CASRSGGTTYGYTF.

The CDR3 sequence: CASSSLQGSSTGELFF. CDR3 DNA: TGTGCCAGCTCGTCTTTACAGGGATCGTCCACCGGGGAGCTGTTTTTT. J is TRBJ2-2 and V is TRBV18; D may be TRBD1 (6 bases). Germline lookup yields CDR1 KGHSH and CDR2 LQKENI. The CDR3 has 16 residues. V shed 6 bases and J shed 4 bases, with 18 bases lying between them.

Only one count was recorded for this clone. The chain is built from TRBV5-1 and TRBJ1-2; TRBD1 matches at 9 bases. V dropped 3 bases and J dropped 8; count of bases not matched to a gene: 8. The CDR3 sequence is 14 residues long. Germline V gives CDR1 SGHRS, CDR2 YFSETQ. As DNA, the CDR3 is TGCGCCAGCAGCTCACAGGGGGCTACTGAGGGCTACACCTTC. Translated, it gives CASSSQGATEGYTF.

The CDR3 is CASSVRDRGSWGYGYTF. CDR3 nucleotide sequence: TGTGCCAGCAGCGTCCGGGACAGGGGATCGTGGGGCTATGGCTACACCTTC. This chain links TRBV7-9 with TRBJ1-2, with TRBD1 matching over 10 bases. The germline V gene has CDR1 SEHNR and CDR2 FQNEAQ (reference sequence). The CDR3 extends over 17 amino acids. V shed 5 bases, J shed 4 bases, and the junction held 13 bases outside the gene matches.

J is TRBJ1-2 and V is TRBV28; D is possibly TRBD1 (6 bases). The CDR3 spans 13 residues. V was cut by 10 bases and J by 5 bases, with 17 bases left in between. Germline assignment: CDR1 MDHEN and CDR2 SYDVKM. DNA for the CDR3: TGTGCCACCTTGATCCAGGGGTTTTATGGCTACACCTTC. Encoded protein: CATLIQGFYGYTF.

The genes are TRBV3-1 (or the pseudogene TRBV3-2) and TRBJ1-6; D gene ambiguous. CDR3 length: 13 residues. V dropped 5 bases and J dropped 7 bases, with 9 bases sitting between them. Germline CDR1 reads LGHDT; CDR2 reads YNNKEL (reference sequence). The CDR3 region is CASSVKENSPLHF. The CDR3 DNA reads TGTGCCAGCAGCGTAAAAGAGAATTCACCCCTCCACTTT.

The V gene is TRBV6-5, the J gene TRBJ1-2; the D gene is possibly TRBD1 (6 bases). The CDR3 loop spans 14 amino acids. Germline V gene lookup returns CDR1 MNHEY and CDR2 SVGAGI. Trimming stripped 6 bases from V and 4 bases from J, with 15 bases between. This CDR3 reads CASRSGGAGYGYTF. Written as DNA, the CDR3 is TGTGCCAGCAGGTCGGGGGGCGCGGGCTATGGCTACACCTTC.